The clone carrying this TCR beta chain came up once. The antigen remains unidentified. This specimen comes from a study of long-term antiretroviral therapy in people with HIV. They ran version v3.0 of the immunoSEQ assay at survey level. The protocol was immunoSEQ multiplex PCR, while the TCRdb copy is restricted to in-frame clones and leaves out a portion. Among approximately 25,000 clones listed, 80% to 90% were seen once. About 0.95-10 million cryopreserved PBMC were held in samples before DNA extraction. Study outcomes and limitations: Spans of CDR3 length were tighter for HIV repertoires than for controls. Information on adherence to ART, viral resistance or therapy changes was unavailable. Repertoire composition at all time points was dominated by clones that had expanded before ART.

The V gene end was trimmed by 7 bases and the J gene end by 7 bases; junction bases not matched to a gene: 6. This CDR3 is 14 amino acids long. Germline values: CDR1 SNHLY, CDR2 FYNNEI. The chain links TRBV2 to TRBJ2-1; 11 bases line up with TRBD1. Sample: unsorted PBMCs, taken 3 years after starting antiretroviral therapy. This clonotype was obtained from a man in his forties or fifties with HIV. CDR3 sequence (DNA): TGTGCCAGCAACGGAGGACAGGGGGCGAATGAGCAGTTCTTC. Protein: CASNGGQGANEQFF.